This T cell receptor (beta chain) originates from a study of cytomegalovirus exposure and HLA in healthy donors (dated by TCRdb to the late 2010s). For context, the study as a whole: According to a later analysis, one platform produced both the 120 validation repertoires and the approximately 600 repertoires of the first cohort. The study combined high-throughput TCR immunosequencing, statistical association of individual TCRs with disease status, and machine learning to predict cytomegalovirus infection status. A separate validation cohort of approximately 130 different subjects was used in addition to the approximately 610-subject first cohort. The study was designed to test whether signatures of past pathogen exposure could be identified by cataloging public T cell receptors.

Counted from cysteine to phenylalanine, this CDR3 has 16 amino acids. Only the CDR3 DNA is retained, 48 bases long and in frame from the first base. CDR1 and CDR2, looked up from the germline V gene, are SGHTA and FQGTGA. V has 0 bases trimmed and J has 7 bases trimmed; junction bases matching no gene number 6. The donors were included in the validation cohort of over a hundred subjects, a group kept apart from the roughly 670-subject first cohort. What the study reported, not specific to this receptor: In the study, around 150 TCR beta chains were listed as associated with cytomegalovirus. Most TCR sequences were observed very rarely across donors, whereas some public TCRs were present in many individuals. The authors suggested that the approach could potentially be extended to other disease states and immunological phenotypes. A later analysis had no HLA typing for the validation cohort, so co-occurrence there was scored across all 130 or so repertoires. In a later analysis, TCRs clustered in the first cohort were found to also tend to co-occur in the approximately 110 validation repertoires, with 94% of cluster scores above 0. The classifier was reported to diagnose cytomegalovirus status with high specificity and sensitivity in both the original and validation cohorts. In vitro tests confirmed that a few of the cytomegalovirus-associated TCR beta chains recognize cytomegalovirus antigens.

Library construction relied on the immunoSEQ multiplex PCR assay. As for the authors' bioinformatics: A statistical classification framework was developed to diagnose cytomegalovirus status using the catalog of TCR beta chain sequences. The source is immuneACCESS, and TCRdb retained only in-frame sequences with V and J called. Part of the clones is not carried over; for the studies checked, unresolved V genes explain less than half of this, and the remainder is unexplained. V, J and clone size are those of that table, while D and trimming were read from the DNA. The sample table holds about 100,000 clones, of which around 85% were seen once. Jointly, the top ten make up more than 2.5% of the sample. In regard to this clone: Its binding antigen is unknown. Base qualities were left out, and no much larger clone turns up one base away.

The sequence joins TRBV7-3 to TRBJ2-2; 9 central nucleotides agree with TRBD2. Sequences were obtained from PBMCs. This sequence originates from a woman in her late teens or twenties in good health and CMV-seronegative. The CDR3 protein sequence reads: CASSLTGGGAVGELFF. The sequence in DNA is TGTGCCAGCAGCTTAACAGGCGGGGGGGCCGTCGGGGAGCTGTTTTTT.